This entry describes one T cell receptor beta chain. Its antigen remains unidentified. This CDR3 has 12 amino acids. The V gene lost 5 bases and the J gene lost 5 bases, with 10 bases spanning the gap. Germline CDR1 and CDR2: SGHVS and FNYEAQ. These data belong to a study of OX40 agonist ivuxolimab in advanced cancers. On the study more broadly: Enrolled patients in dose escalation had cancers that were hepatocellular carcinoma, melanoma, renal cell or head and neck cancer.

Broader study findings: In the 0.1 to 3.0 mg/kg range, CD4+ and CD8+ blood T cells had expanded clonally by week 6. Compared with CD4+, CD8+ T cells on average had more expanded clones.

Data came from immunoSEQ multiplex PCR; TCRdb stores just in-frame clones and leaves some out. The sample has around 50,000 clones, about 89% seen once; the top ten hold over 9%. The receptor was isolated from an adult with an advanced solid tumor such as melanoma, head and neck, liver or kidney cancer. The rearrangement uses TRBV7-6 and TRBJ2-7; TRBD1 might be the D (6 bases). Sequences were derived from CD4+ or CD8+ T cells sorted from blood, sampled in a trial of the OX40 agonist ivuxolimab. The CDR3 bases are TGTGCCAGCAGCGATACAGGGAACGAGCAGTACTTC. The encoded protein is CASSDTGNEQYF.